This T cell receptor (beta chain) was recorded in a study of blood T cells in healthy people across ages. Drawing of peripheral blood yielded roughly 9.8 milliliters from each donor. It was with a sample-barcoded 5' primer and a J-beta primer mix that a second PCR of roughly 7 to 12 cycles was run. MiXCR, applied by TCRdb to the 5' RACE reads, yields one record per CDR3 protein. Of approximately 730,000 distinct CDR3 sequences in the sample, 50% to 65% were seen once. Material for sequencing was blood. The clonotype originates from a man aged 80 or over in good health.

As DNA, the CDR3 is TGTGCCAGCAGTCGGAGACAGGGGCCCCAACATGAGCAGTTCTTC. Its translation: CASSRRQGPQHEQFF. V is TRBV27 and J is TRBJ2-1; the match to TRBD1 covers 8 bases. The CDR3 spans 15 residues. The trim removed 5 bases at V and 8 bases at J, leaving 11 bases unmatched. CDR1 is MNHEY and CDR2 is SMNVEV in the germline V gene (reference sequence).